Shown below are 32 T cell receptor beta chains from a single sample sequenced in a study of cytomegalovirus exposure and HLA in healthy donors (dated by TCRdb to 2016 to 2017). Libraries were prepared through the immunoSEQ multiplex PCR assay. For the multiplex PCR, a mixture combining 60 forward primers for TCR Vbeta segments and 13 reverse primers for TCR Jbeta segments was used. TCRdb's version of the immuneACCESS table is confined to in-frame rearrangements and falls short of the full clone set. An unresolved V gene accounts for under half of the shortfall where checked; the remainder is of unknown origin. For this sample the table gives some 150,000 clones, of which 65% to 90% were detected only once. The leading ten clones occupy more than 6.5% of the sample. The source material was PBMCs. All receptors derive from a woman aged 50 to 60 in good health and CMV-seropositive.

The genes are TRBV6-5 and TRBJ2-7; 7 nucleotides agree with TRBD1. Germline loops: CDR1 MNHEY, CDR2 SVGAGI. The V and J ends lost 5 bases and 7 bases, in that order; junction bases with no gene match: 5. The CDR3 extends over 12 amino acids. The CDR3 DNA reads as TGTGCCAGCAGTCAGACAGGGTGGGAGCAGTACTTC. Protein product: CASSQTGWEQYF.

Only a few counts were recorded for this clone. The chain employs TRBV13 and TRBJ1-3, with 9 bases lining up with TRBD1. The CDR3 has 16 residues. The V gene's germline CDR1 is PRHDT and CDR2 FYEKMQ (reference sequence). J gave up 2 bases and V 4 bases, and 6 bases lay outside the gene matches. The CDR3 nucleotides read TGTGCCAGCAGCTCGAGGACAGGGGAGCCTGGAAACACCATATATTTT. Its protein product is CASSSRTGEPGNTIYF.

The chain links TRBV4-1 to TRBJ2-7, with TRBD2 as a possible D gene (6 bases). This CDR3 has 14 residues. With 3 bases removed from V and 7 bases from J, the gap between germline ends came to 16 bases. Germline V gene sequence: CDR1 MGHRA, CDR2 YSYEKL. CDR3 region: CASSQVGDLKEQYF. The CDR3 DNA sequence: TGCGCCAGCAGCCAGGTCGGGGACTTGAAAGAGCAGTACTTC.

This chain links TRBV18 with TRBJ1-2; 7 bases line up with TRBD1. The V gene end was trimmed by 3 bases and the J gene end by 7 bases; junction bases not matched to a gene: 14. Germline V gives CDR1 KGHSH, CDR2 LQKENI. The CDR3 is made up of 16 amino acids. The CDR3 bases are TGTGCCAGCTCACCCACGGGAAGACAGGGTATTTCTGGCTACACCTTC. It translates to CASSPTGRQGISGYTF.

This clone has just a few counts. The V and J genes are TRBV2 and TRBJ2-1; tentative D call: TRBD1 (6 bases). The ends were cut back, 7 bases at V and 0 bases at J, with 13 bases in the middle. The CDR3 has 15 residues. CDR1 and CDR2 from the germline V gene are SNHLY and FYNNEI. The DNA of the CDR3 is TGTGCCAGCACCACAGGGCAGAGCTCCTACAATGAGCAGTTCTTC. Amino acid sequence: CASTTGQSSYNEQFF.

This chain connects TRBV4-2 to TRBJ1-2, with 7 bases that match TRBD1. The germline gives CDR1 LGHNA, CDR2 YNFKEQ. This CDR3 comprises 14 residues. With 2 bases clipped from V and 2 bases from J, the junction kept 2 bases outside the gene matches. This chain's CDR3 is CASSQPGQNYGYTF. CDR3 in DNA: TGTGCCAGCAGCCAACCGGGACAGAACTATGGCTACACCTTC.

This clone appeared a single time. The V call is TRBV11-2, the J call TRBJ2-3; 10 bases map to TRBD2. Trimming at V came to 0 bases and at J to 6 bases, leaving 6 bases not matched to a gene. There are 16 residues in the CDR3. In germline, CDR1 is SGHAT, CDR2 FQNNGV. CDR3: CASSLDPASGGDTQYF. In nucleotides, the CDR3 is TGTGCCAGCAGCTTAGATCCGGCTAGCGGGGGTGATACGCAGTATTTT.

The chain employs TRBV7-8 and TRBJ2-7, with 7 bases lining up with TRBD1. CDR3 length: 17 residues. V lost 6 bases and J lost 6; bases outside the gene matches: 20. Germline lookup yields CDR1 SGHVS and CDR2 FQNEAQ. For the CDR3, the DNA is TGTGCCAGCAGGGGAGATACTGACAGGGAATTTTCTCTCGAGCAGTACTTC. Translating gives CASRGDTDREFSLEQYF. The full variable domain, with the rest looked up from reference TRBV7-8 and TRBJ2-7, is GAGVSQSPRYKVAKRGQDVALRCDPISGHVSLFWYQQALGQGPEFLTYFQNEAQLDKSGLPSDRFFAERPEGSVSTLKIQRTQQEDSAVYLCASRGDTDREFSLEQYFGPGTRLTVT.

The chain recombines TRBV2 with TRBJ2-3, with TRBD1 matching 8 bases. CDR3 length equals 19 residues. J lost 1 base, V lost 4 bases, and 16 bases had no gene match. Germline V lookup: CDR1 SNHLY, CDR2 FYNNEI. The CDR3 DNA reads TGTGCCAGCAGTGGTCGTCTCGGGACAGGTAATTACGGCACAGATACGCAGTATTTT. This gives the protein CASSGRLGTGNYGTDTQYF.

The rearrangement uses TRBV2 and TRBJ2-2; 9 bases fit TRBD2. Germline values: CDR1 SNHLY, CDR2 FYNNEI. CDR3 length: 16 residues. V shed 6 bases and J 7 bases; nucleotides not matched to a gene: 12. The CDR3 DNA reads TGTGCCAGCAGACTCGCGCGGGGGGGCCTTGGCGGGGAGCTGTTTTTT. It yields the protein CASRLARGGLGGELFF.

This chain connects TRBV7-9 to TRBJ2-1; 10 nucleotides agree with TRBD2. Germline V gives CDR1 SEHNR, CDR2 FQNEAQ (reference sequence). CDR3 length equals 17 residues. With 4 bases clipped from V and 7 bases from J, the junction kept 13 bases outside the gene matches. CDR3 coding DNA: TGTGCCAGCAGCTCACCCAGCGGGGGGGCCTCCAGGAATGAGCAGTTCTTC. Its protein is CASSSPSGGASRNEQFF.

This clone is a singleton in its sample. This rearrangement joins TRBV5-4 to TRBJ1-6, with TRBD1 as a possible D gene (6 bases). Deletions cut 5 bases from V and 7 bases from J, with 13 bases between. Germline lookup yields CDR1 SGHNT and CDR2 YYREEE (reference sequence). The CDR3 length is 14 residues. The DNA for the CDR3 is TGTGCCAGCAGGGGGCCGGGACAAAATTCACCCCTCCACTTT. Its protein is CASRGPGQNSPLHF. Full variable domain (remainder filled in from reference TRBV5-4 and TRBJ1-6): ETGVTQSPTHLIKTRGQQVTLRCSSQSGHNTVSWYQQALGQGPQFIFQYYREEENGRGNFPPRFSGLQFPNYSSELNVNALELDDSALYLCASRGPGQNSPLHFGNGTRLTVT.

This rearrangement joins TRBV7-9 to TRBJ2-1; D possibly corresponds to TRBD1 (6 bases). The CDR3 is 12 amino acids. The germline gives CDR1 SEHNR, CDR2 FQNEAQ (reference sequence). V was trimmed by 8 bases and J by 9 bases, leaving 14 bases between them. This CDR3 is CASWTEGPEQFF. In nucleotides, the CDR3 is TGTGCCAGCTGGACAGAGGGACCTGAGCAGTTCTTC.

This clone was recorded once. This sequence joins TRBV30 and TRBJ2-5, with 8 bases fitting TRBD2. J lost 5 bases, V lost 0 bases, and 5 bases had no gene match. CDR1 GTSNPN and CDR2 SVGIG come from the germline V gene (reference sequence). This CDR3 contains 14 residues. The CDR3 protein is CAWSVNSGGETQYF. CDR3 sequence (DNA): TGTGCCTGGAGTGTTAACAGCGGGGGTGAGACCCAGTACTTC. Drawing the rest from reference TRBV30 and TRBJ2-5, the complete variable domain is SQTIHQWPATLVQPVGSPLSLECTVEGTSNPNLYWYRQAAGRGLQLLFYSVGIGQISSEVPQNLSASRPQDRQFILSSKKLLLSDSGFYLCAWSVNSGGETQYFGPGTRLLVL.

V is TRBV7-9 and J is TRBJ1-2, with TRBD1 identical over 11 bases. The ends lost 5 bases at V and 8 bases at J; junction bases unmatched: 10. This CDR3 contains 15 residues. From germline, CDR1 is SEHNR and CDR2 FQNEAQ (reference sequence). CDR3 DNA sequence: TGTGCCAGCAGCCCAGGGACAGGGGGTTTGAGAGGCTACACCTTC. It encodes CASSPGTGGLRGYTF.

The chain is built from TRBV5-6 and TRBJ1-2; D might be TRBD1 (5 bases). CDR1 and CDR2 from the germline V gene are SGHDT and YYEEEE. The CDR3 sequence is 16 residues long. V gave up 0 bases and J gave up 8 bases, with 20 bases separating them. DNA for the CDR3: TGTGCCAGCAGCTTGGCTGCAGAGACCTTTCGGGGGGGCTACACCTTC. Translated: CASSLAAETFRGGYTF.

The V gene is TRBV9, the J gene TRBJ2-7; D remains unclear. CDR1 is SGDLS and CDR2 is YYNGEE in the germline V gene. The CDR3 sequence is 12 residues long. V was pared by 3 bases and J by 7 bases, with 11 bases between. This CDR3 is CASSGVAGEQYF. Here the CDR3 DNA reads TGTGCCAGCAGCGGGGTTGCCGGGGAGCAGTACTTC.

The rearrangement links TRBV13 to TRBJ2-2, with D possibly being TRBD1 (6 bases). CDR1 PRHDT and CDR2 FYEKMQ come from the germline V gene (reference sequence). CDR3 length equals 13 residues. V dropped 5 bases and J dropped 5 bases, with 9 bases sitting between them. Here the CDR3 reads CASSEQGTGELFF. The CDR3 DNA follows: TGTGCCAGCAGCGAACAGGGAACCGGGGAGCTGTTTTTT.

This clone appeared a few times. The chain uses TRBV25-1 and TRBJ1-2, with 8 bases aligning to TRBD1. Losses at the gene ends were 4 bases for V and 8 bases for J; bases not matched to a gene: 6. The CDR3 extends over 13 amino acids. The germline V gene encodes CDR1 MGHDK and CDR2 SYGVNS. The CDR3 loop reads CASSGTGREGYTF. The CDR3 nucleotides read TGTGCCAGCAGTGGGACAGGGAGGGAGGGCTACACCTTC.

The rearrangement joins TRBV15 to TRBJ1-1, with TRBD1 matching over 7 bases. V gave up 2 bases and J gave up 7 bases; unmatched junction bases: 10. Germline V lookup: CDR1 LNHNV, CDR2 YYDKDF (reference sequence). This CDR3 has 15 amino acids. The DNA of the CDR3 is TGTGCCACCAGCAGACCCGCTAACAGGGGAGGTGAAGCTTTCTTT. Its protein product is CATSRPANRGGEAFF. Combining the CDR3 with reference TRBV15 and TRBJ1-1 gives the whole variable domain DAMVIQNPRYQVTQFGKPVTLSCSQTLNHNVMYWYQQKSSQAPKLLFHYYDKDFNNEADTPDNFQSRRPNTSFCFLDIRSPGLGDTAMYLCATSRPANRGGEAFFGQGTRLTVV.

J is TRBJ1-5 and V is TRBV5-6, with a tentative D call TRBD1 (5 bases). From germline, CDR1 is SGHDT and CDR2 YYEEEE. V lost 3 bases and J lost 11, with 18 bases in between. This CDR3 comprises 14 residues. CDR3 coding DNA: TGTGCCAGCAGCTATTCAGGGCGAGCCGAAGCCCAGCATTTT. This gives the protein CASSYSGRAEAQHF.

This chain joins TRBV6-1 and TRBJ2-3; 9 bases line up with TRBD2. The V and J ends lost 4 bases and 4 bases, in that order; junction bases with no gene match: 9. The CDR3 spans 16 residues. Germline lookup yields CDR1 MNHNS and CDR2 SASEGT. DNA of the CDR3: TGTGCCAGCAGTGCGCTGGGCGGGGGGGCCTCAGATACGCAGTATTTT. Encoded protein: CASSALGGGASDTQYF.

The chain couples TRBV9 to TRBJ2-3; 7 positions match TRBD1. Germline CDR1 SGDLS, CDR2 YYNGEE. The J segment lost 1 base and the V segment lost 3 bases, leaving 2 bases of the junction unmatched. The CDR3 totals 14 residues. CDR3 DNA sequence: TGTGCCAGCAGCGACGGACAGGGCACAGATACGCAGTATTTT. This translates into CASSDGQGTDTQYF. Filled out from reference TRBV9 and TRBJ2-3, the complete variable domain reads DSGVTQTPKHLITATGQRVTLRCSPRSGDLSVYWYQQSLDQGLQFLIQYYNGEERAKGNILERFSAQQFPDLHSELNLSSLELGDSALYFCASSDGQGTDTQYFGPGTRLTVL.

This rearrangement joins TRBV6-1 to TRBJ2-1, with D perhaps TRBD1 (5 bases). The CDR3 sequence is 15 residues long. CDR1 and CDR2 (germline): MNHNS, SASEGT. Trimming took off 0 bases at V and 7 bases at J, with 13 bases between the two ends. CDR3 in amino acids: CASSEAAGRLNEQFF. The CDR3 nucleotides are TGTGCCAGCAGTGAAGCCGCAGGGCGGTTGAATGAGCAGTTCTTC.

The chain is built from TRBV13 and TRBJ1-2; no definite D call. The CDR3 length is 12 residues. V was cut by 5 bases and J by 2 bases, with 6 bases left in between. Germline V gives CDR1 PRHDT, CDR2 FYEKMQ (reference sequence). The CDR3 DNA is TGTGCCAGCAGCCTCCTGAACTATGGCTACACCTTC. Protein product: CASSLLNYGYTF. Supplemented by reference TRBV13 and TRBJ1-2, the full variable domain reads AAGVIQSPRHLIKEKRETATLKCYPIPRHDTVYWYQQGPGQDPQFLISFYEKMQSDKGSIPDRFSAQQFSDYHSELNMSSLELGDSALYFCASSLLNYGYTFGSGTRLTVV.

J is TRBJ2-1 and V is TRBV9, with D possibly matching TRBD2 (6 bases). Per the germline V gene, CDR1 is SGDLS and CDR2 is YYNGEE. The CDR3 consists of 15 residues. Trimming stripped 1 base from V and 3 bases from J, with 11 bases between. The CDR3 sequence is CASSVSGSDYNEQFF. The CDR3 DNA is TGTGCCAGCAGCGTAAGCGGGTCTGACTACAATGAGCAGTTCTTC.

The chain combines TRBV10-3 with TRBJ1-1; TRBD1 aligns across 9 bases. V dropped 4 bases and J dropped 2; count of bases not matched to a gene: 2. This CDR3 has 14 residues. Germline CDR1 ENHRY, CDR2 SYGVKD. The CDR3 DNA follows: TGTGCCATCAGTGGGACAGGGGACAACACTGAAGCTTTCTTT. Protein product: CAISGTGDNTEAFF.

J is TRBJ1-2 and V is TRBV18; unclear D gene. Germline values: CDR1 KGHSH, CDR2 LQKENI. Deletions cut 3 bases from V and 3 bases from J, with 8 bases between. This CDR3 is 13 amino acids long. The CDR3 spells CASSPQNYYGYTF. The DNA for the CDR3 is TGTGCCAGCTCACCCCAGAATTACTATGGCTACACCTTC.

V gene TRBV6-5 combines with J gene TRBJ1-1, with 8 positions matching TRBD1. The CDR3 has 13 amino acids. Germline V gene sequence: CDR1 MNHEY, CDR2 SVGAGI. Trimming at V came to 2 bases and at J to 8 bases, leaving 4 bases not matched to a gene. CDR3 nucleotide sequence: TGTGCCAGCAGTTACGGACAGGGCCTCGAAGCTTTCTTT. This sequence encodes CASSYGQGLEAFF.

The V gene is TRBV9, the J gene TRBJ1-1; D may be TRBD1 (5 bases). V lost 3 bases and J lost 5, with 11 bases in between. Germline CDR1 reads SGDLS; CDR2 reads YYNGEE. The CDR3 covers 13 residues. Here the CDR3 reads CASSAGGGTEAFF. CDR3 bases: TGTGCCAGCAGCGCGGGGGGGGGAACTGAAGCTTTCTTT.

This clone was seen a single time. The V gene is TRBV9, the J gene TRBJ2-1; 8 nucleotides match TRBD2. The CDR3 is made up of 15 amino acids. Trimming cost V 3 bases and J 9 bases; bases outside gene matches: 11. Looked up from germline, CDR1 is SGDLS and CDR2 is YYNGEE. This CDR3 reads CASSAGGADLGEQFF. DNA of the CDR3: TGTGCCAGCAGCGCCGGGGGGGCCGATCTGGGTGAGCAGTTCTTC.

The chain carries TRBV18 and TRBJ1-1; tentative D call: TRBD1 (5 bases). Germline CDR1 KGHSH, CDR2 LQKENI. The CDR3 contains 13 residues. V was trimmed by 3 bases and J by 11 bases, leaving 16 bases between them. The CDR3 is CASSPSQGPDAFF. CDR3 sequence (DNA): TGTGCCAGCTCACCGTCGCAGGGCCCCGACGCTTTCTTT.